This T cell receptor (beta chain) came from a study of vaccination and CD4 T cells after COVID-19. Of note for this clonotype: Its target is unknown.

Germline trimming cut 5 bases from V and 0 bases from J; bases unmatched to any gene: 14. The germline V gene encodes CDR1 SNHLY and CDR2 FYNNEI. The CDR3 consists of 18 residues. Cultured CD4+ T cells had their DNA profiled by the Oncomine TCR Beta short-read assay. TCRdb recomputed calls from the PCR reads with MiXCR, one row per CDR3 protein. In the table there are about 11,000 distinct CDR3 sequences, under 75% of which are singletons. Treatment in this sample: roughly 11-day PBMC culture with coronavirus spike peptide pools or control peptides (ViraFEST assay). Sequencing input: CD4+ T cells from blood, cultured in vitro. V and J are TRBV2 and TRBJ2-7, with 9 bases lining up with TRBD1. The sequence was obtained from a human donor who had recovered from COVID-19. The CDR3 is CASSRDRALTFGSYEQYF. In DNA, the CDR3 is TGTGCCAGCAGTAGGGACAGGGCTCTTACCTTCGGCTCCTACGAGCAGTACTTC. Using reference TRBV2 and TRBJ2-7 for the parts outside the CDR3, the full variable domain is EPEVTQTPSHQVTQMGQEVILRCVPISNHLYFYWYRQILGQKVEFLVSFYNNEISEKSEIFDDQFSVERPDGSNFTLKIRSTKLEDSAMYFCASSRDRALTFGSYEQYFGPGTRLTVT.